Included here is one T cell receptor beta chain sequence, with context. There is no known antigen for this receptor. The cohort was made up of 666 healthy bone marrow donors. Cohort members were all nominally healthy when sampled, although unrecorded immune exposures were likely present. The donor tested CMV seronegative and was one of the 352 seronegative cohort members. A peripheral blood sample was provided by each donor, and peripheral blood mononuclear cells were used for TCR beta sequencing. Genomic DNA was extracted from the blood cell samples with the Qiagen DNeasy Blood Extraction Kit. The sample belongs to a study of cytomegalovirus exposure and HLA in healthy donors (dated by TCRdb to the late 2010s). Study-level background: According to an earlier analysis of a few hundred of the donors, about 180 million T cells yielded 117 million unique TCR beta sequences and more than 250 Gb of sequence data. An early release that covered roughly 600 HLA-typed donors contained approximately 300 gigabases of sequencing data and 85 million to 100 million unique TCR sequences. Of the 398 genotyped donors, 75% to 85% were placed in the genetic ancestry cluster associated with self-reported Caucasian donors. The aim of the study was to test whether cataloging public T cell receptors could identify signatures of past pathogen exposure. The study profiled the T cell repertoires of 500 to 800 subjects by immunosequencing and related them to cytomegalovirus serostatus. Besides the first cohort of roughly 640 subjects, a separate validation cohort made up of 120 different subjects was used. To predict cytomegalovirus infection status, the study combined high-throughput TCR immunosequencing, statistical association of individual TCRs with disease status, and machine learning. In a later analysis, previously published TCR beta repertoires from more than 500 donors were re-analyzed and high-resolution HLA genotyping was added so that TCR occurrence patterns could be studied. In the later analysis, no new phenotypic data were used to find candidate immune exposures; instead, reliance was placed on TCR beta sequences and their occurrence across donors. In an earlier analysis of around 540 of the donors, high-throughput TCR beta sequencing was used to judge whether each TCR beta V gene segment behaved as functional or pseudogenic. Donor age, sex, ethnicity and CMV serostatus were compiled alongside the repertoire data. Genome-wide SNP genotypes for about three fifths of the roughly 700 donors were used in a later genetic analysis, which treated that subset as a discovery cohort. Every discovery cohort repertoire had been produced on one sequencing platform. Both class I and class II loci were covered by HLA typing, at four-digit resolution. Typing coverage differed by locus: A, B, C, DRB1 and DQB1 were typed in about 629-640 donors, DQA1 in 500 to 550, DPA1 in approximately 600, and DPB1 in roughly 450. Because of strong linkage in the cohort, 4 to 6 DR-DQ haplotypes were treated as single units for association and clustering. On average, roughly 200,000 unique TCR beta nucleotide sequences were sequenced per donor among some 420 genotyped donors of the cohort, with roughly 18% of those sequences being non-productive.

Its CDR3 holds 10 amino acids, cysteine through phenylalanine. Only the CDR3 region is kept as DNA, spanning 30 bases read in frame from base 1. CDR1 and CDR2, per the germline V gene (reference sequence), are DFQATT and SNEGSKA. Relative to germline, V is 3 bases shorter and J is 11 bases shorter, with 10 bases between their ends. The library was prepared using the immunoSEQ multiplex PCR assay. For the multiplex PCR, a mixture combining 60 forward primers for TCR Vbeta segments and 13 reverse primers for TCR Jbeta segments was used. The CDR3 region of rearranged TCR beta genes was amplified from genomic DNA by a multiplex PCR assay. Amplified TCR beta libraries were sequenced as 87-base-pair reads on the Illumina HiSeq System. For the original study's pipeline: A later analysis tallied 80 million to 95 million unique TCR beta chains across the 600 to 700 repertoires, and 10 million to 11 million of those chains were shared by two or more donors. To remove PCR and sequencing errors, raw reads were error-corrected and collapsed into unique sequences using a nearest-neighbor algorithm that merged closely related sequences. Alignment of CDR3 sequences to IMGT reference sequences was used to assign V, D and J gene segments. For a sequence to be retained, a match of at least six nucleotides to both a V gene segment and a J gene segment was required. Rearrangements were classified as productive when the CDR3 lacked stop codons and remained in frame with V and J, and all other rearrangements were classified as non-productive. CDR3 was defined according to IMGT convention as the region running from the second conserved V-encoded cysteine to the conserved J-encoded phenylalanine. The earlier analysis of about 620 of the donors excluded sequences that lacked an unambiguous match to a single V gene segment. In an earlier analysis of approximately 560 of the donors, a V segment was called functional when productive rearrangements were above 56.7%, and segregating when the standard deviation between donors exceeded 5%. A statistical classification framework was built to diagnose cytomegalovirus status from the catalog of TCR beta chain sequences. A later analysis assigned V and J genes by comparing TCR nucleotide sequences with IMGT/GENE-DB human TR gene sequences. A later analysis assigned CDR3 sequences and most-parsimonious VDJ recombination scenarios with the TCRdist pipeline. In a later analysis, every TCR beta chain was defined by the combination of its CDR3 amino acid sequence and its V-gene family, and reads without a unique V-gene family were dropped. As a way to deal with suspected cross-contamination and a sequencing artifact, a later analysis dropped 450 to 600 nucleotide sequences that were highly shared and had low generation probability. In a later analysis, a clonal expansion index was calculated for each public chain from normalized within-repertoire ranks of inferred template counts. Generation probabilities in a later analysis came from a VDJ recombination model fitted to out-of-frame rearrangements, and those results were checked against IGoR. A later analysis scored TCR-TCR, TCR-HLA and TCR-CMV co-occurrence with hypergeometric tests, applying a repertoire-size bias correction to TCR pairs. A later analysis estimated false discovery rates by permuting HLA or CMV assignments 20 times. In a later analysis, co-occurring TCRs were grouped using DBSCAN, with TCRdist sequence similarity added in when clustering inside HLA-allele-positive subsets. For co-occurrence clustering, repertoires with fewer than 30,000 or more than 120,000 public chains were excluded, along with a handful of repertoires with anomalous nucleotide sharing. This immuneACCESS table, as held by TCRdb, lists in-frame sequences with V and J called but not all clones. Of the missing ones, under half trace to an unresolved V gene in checked studies; the others have no known cause. V and J calls and clone size are those listed in that table; D and trimming were worked out from the DNA. In this sample's table one finds 100,000 to 150,000 clones. The ten biggest clones cover roughly 1% of the sample.

Findings and caveats that apply to the study as a whole: A further reported finding was that TCR beta sequences accurately predicted the HLA-A and HLA-B alleles for most subjects in the first cohort. Most TCR sequences were observed very rarely across donors, whereas some public TCRs were present in many individuals. For the cohort, immune exposure information was limited to CMV serostatus. A later analysis found that most CMV-associated TCR beta chains appeared HLA-restricted, with HLA associations seemingly driven largely by CMV exposure. Specific HLA alleles were associated with roughly 17,000 TCR beta sequences at a false discovery rate of 0.05 in a later analysis. The earlier analysis of 450 to 700 of the donors excluded 15 to 20 rarely observed V segments, including chromosome 9 orphons, because counts were too low. Sequencing depth was assumed to be roughly uniform across donors in the presence/absence analyses, though that assumption may not hold. Three of the identified cytomegalovirus-associated TCR beta chains were confirmed in vitro to be specific for cytomegalovirus antigens. A cluster of highly shared sequence variants was judged likely to be a technical artifact of the sequencing pipeline. In a later analysis, several top co-occurrence clusters were reported to appear linked to parvovirus B19, influenza, CMV and Epstein-Barr virus. It was suggested by the authors that the approach could potentially be generalized to other disease states and immunological phenotypes. In a later genetic analysis, a missense DCLRE1C variant was associated with V-gene and J-gene trimming of TCR beta chains, and the association was replicated in an independent cohort. Correlated functional status among segregating V segments might be attributable to linkage disequilibrium, but an unknown experimental factor could not be ruled out. Because some donors lacked HLA typing at each locus, the association tests relied only on the typed subset. In a later analysis, HLA-associated TCR beta chains showed more clonal expansion and lower generation probabilities than non-associated chains that were equally common. Broadly in line with IMGT annotations, most TCR beta V segments showed up in productive rearrangements about 87% or about 30% of the time in an earlier analysis of around 550 of the donors. This cohort had only TCR beta chains sequenced, and the lack of alpha or paired-chain data limited which features could be detected. The classifier was reported to diagnose cytomegalovirus status with high specificity and sensitivity in both the original and validation cohorts. According to a later analysis, TCR association rates differed among HLA loci, with DRB1 alleles showing the most associated TCRs and HLA-C alleles showing the fewest. When HLA alleles, especially DR and DQ, strongly co-occurred, attributing TCR associations to individual alleles was difficult. Some IMGT-functional V segments, including TRBV6-2 and TRBV6-3, could not be distinguished by the 87-base-pair reads and were therefore excluded. A total of about 180 TCR beta chains were listed by the study as associated with cytomegalovirus. According to a later genetic analysis, donors in an Asian-associated ancestry cluster had fewer N-insertions in productive TCRs than the approximately 700-donor mean.

The receptor comes from a man aged 18 to 29 in good health and CMV-seronegative. The chain was built from TRBV20-1 and TRBJ2-5; the D gene identity is not certain. The sequenced sample was PBMCs. The DNA is as follows: TGCAGTGCTAGGCATGGAGAGCAGTACTTC. It is translated as CSARHGEQYF.